This TCR beta chain was recovered during a study of beta chain features in type 1 diabetes. General study findings and limits: Within the patient group, naive, central memory and Treg TCRB repertoires appeared more similar to each other than within healthy donors. VDJ junctions from patients with type 1 diabetes contained fewer insertions and more deletions.

Every isolated RNA sample was fully reverse transcribed, so sequencing captured expressed TCRB transcripts. Naive, central memory and regulatory T cell samples came to a mean of roughly 4 million reads. Only in-frame clones appear in the TCRdb table, and some are missing; sequencing was by immunoSEQ multiplex PCR. In the table there are some 150,000 clones, roughly 9.7% of which are singletons. Germline CDR1 and CDR2: KGHSH and LQKENI. V trimming: 4 bases; J trimming: 2 bases; junction bases outside the gene matches: 13. This CDR3 has 18 residues. Sorting with CD45RO/CCR7/CD25/CD127/CD95/CD27 yielded naive, central memory, regulatory and stem-like memory CD4+ cells. Only a few counts were recorded for this clone. The antigen is not known.

The V call is TRBV18, the J call TRBJ2-1; 8 bases match TRBD2. This clonotype originated in a woman aged 40 to 50 in good health. Sequencing used central memory CD4+ T cells from blood. For the CDR3, the DNA is TGTGCCAGCTCACTATCAAGTCCGGCGGGGGGAGCCTACAATGAGCAGTTCTTC. It encodes CASSLSSPAGGAYNEQFF.